The rows below give T cell receptor beta chains drawn from one sample of a study of CD8 T cells in Susac syndrome. TCRdb used MiXCR to reprocess the immunoSEQ multiplex PCR reads, holding one entry per CDR3 protein. The sample contains some 200,000 distinct CDR3 sequences, 95% of which appear only once. The sequencing sample was made of CD8+ T cells from PBMCs. The receptors originated from a human donor with Susac syndrome. Both conserved end residues are part of each CDR3. A D gene is named only where the DNA matches it firmly. Size values are once, few and many counts, or a class for expanded clones, and some rows have none.

>TRBV3-1|-|-|TRBJ2-7
TGTGCCAGCAGCCAAGAGAGGGCCTACGAGCAGTACTTC
CASSQERAYEQYF
>TRBV25-1|-|-|TRBJ2-2
TGTGCCAGCAGTGAATACATTGGCACCGGGGAGCTGTTTTTT
CASSEYIGTGELFF
>TRBV30|-|few|TRBJ2-7
TGTGCCTGGAGTGTATTCGGGGAAAGGCTCTCCTACGAGCAGTACTTC
CAWSVFGERLSYEQYF
>TRBV4-1|-|-|TRBJ2-5
TGCGCCAGCAGCCCGAGGGGGGAAGGGCAAGAGACCCAGTACTTC
CASSPRGEGQETQYF
>TRBV5-4|-|-|TRBJ1-1
TGTGCCAGCAGCTTGGTCCCCCCAGGGAAAACTGAAGCTTTCTTT
CASSLVPPGKTEAFF
>TRBV13|-|-|TRBJ1-1
TGTGCCAGCAGTAATTACAGGGACACTGAAGCTTTCTTT
CASSNYRDTEAFF
>TRBV6-6|-|-|TRBJ1-2
TGTGCCAGCAGCCCCGGGGTGGATGGCTACACCTTC
CASSPGVDGYTF
>TRBV19|-|few|TRBJ1-1
TGTGCCAGTCGAGGACAGATGAACACTGAAGCTTTCTTT
CASRGQMNTEAFF
>TRBV5-4|TRBD1|-|TRBJ2-5
TGTGCCAGCAGCCCAGCTTGGGACAGGGAGGAGACCCAGTACTTC
CASSPAWDREETQYF
>TRBV20-1|TRBD2|once|TRBJ2-1
TGCAGTGCTAGAGGAGCCGGGACTAGCGGGGATGAGCAGTTCTTC
CSARGAGTSGDEQFF
>TRBV4-1|-|-|TRBJ2-7
TGCGCCAGCAGCCAAGTCCCGGGCTGGAAATGGGAGCAGTACTTC
CASSQVPGWKWEQYF
>TRBV9|-|few|TRBJ1-3
TGTGCCAGTAGTGTGGGTAGCTCTGGAAACACCATATATTTT
CASSVGSSGNTIYF
>TRBV5-6|-|-|TRBJ1-1
TGTGCCAGCAGCTCACAGGGTGAAGCTTTCTTT
CASSSQGEAFF
>TRBV9|-|-|TRBJ1-6
TGTGCCAGCAGCACCCAGGGACAATTTAATTCACCCCTCCACTTT
CASSTQGQFNSPLHF
>TRBV12-3/TRBV12-4|-|-|TRBJ2-1
TGTGCCAGCAGTTTAGGTGAGAGCTCCTACAATGAGCAGTTCTTC
CASSLGESSYNEQFF
>TRBV14|-|-|TRBJ2-5
TGTGCCAGCAGCCAAAGGTCGTTACCCACGGAGACCCAGTACTTC
CASSQRSLPTETQYF
>TRBV29-1|TRBD2|-|TRBJ2-5
TGCAGCGTTGGCCAGACTAGCGGGAGGGGCGGGTCCCAGTACTTC
CSVGQTSGRGGSQYF
>TRBV29-1|-|-|TRBJ2-7
TGCAGCGTTGTACCATCTCGGCACGAGCAGTACTTC
CSVVPSRHEQYF
>TRBV4-1|TRBD2|-|TRBJ2-1
TGCGCCAGCAGCAGGACTAGCGGGAGGGCCAATGAGCAGTTCTTC
CASSRTSGRANEQFF
>TRBV4-2|TRBD2|-|TRBJ2-5
TGTGCCAGCAGCCAAGAAACTAGCGGGAGTGGAGAGACCCAGTACTTC
CASSQETSGSGETQYF
>TRBV19|-|-|TRBJ1-5
TGTGCCAGTAGTATCATCCGGGGTGGGAGCAATCAGCCCCAGCATTTT
CASSIIRGGSNQPQHF
>TRBV4-1|-|-|TRBJ2-2
TGCGCCAGCAGCCTAAACACGGGACCGACCGGGGAGCTGTTTTTT
CASSLNTGPTGELFF
>TRBV11-2|-|-|TRBJ2-1
TGTGCCAGCAGCTTAACACCGGGACCAAACGATGAGCAGTTCTTC
CASSLTPGPNDEQFF
>TRBV10-3|-|-|TRBJ2-1
TGTGCCATCAGTGAGGCCGTGGAGTATGAGCAGTTCTTC
CAISEAVEYEQFF
>TRBV10-3|-|once|TRBJ1-5
TGTGCCATGCAGGGAGAATGGGATCAGCCCCAGCATTTT
CAMQGEWDQPQHF
>TRBV20-1|-|-|TRBJ2-5
TGCAGTGCTCGGGACTCAAGACAAGAGACCCAGTACTTC
CSARDSRQETQYF
>TRBV11-2|TRBD1|-|TRBJ2-7
TGTGCCAGCAGCTCAGCCTTGACAGGGACATACGAGCAGTACTTC
CASSSALTGTYEQYF
>TRBV9|TRBD2|-|TRBJ2-1
TGTGCCAGCAGCGTAGACGGAAGCGGGACCTACAATGAGCAGTTCTTC
CASSVDGSGTYNEQFF
>TRBV11-2|TRBD1|-|TRBJ1-2
TGTGCCAGCAGCCCGGGGACAGTGGGGAGCTACACCTTC
CASSPGTVGSYTF
>TRBV28|TRBD1|-|TRBJ2-1
TGTGCCAGCAGTAGGGACAGGGGGCTTGGTGAGCAGTTCTTC
CASSRDRGLGEQFF
>TRBV30|-|-|TRBJ1-5
TGTGCCTGGAGTATCACAGGGAGCAGCCAGCCCCAGCATTTT
CAWSITGSSQPQHF
>TRBV15|TRBD1|-|TRBJ1-5
TGTGCCACCAGCAGAGATCAGGGACAGGGCTACAATCAGCCCCAGCATTTT
CATSRDQGQGYNQPQHF
>TRBV20-1|-|-|TRBJ2-7
TGCAGTGCTCCCACCCTTCAGAACTCCTACGAGCAGTACTTC
CSAPTLQNSYEQYF
>TRBV13|TRBD1|-|TRBJ2-3
TGTGCCAGCGAACACAGGGGGCTCCCAGATACGCAGTATTTT
CASEHRGLPDTQYF
>TRBV9|-|-|TRBJ1-1
TGTGCCAGCAGCGGTAGTCAGGGCAGGACTGAAGCTTTCTTT
CASSGSQGRTEAFF
>TRBV29-1|-|-|TRBJ1-3
TGCAGCGTTGTAACTTCCCTTGGAAACACCATATATTTT
CSVVTSLGNTIYF
>TRBV12-3/TRBV12-4|-|few|TRBJ2-6
TGTGCCAGCAGTTTAGGGGGGCCTGGGGCCAACGTCCTGACTTTC
CASSLGGPGANVLTF
>TRBV13|-|once|TRBJ1-5
TGTGCCAGCAGCCACGGGCTAGGAAGGTTTCAGCCCCAGCATTTT
CASSHGLGRFQPQHF
>TRBV7-9|-|-|TRBJ2-7
TGTGCCAGCAGCTCCTCTAAGACAGGCTCCTACGAGCAGTACTTC
CASSSSKTGSYEQYF
>TRBV24-1|TRBD2|-|TRBJ2-1
TGTGCCACCAGTGAGCGGGGGGCCTACAATGAGCAGTTCTTC
CATSERGAYNEQFF
>TRBV6-5|-|-|TRBJ2-1
TGTGCCAGCAGTTATGGGAATGAGCAGTTCTTC
CASSYGNEQFF
>TRBV5-6|-|-|TRBJ2-7
TGTGCCAGCAGCCGGACAGACTACGAGCAGTACTTC
CASSRTDYEQYF
>TRBV2|TRBD2|-|TRBJ2-2
TGTGCCAGCAGTGCGGAAACTAGCGGGACCGGGGAGCTGTTTTTT
CASSAETSGTGELFF
>TRBV9|-|-|TRBJ2-1
TGTGCCAGCAGCGTACGGAGTGCCCAGAGCTCCTACAATGAGCAGTTCTTC
CASSVRSAQSSYNEQFF
>TRBV13|-|-|TRBJ2-2
TGTGCCAGCAGCGTTTACGGGAGCGCCGGGGAGCTGTTTTTT
CASSVYGSAGELFF
>TRBV29-1|-|-|TRBJ2-7
TGCAGCGTTCCGGGGTTAAACTCCTACGAGCAGTACTTC
CSVPGLNSYEQYF
>TRBV30|-|once|TRBJ2-7
TGTGCCTGGAGTGTAGCCCAAGAGCAGTACTTC
CAWSVAQEQYF
>TRBV28|-|-|TRBJ1-1
TGTGCCAGCTGCTTAAACAGGGAAATCATGAACACTGAAGCTTTCTTT
CASCLNREIMNTEAFF
>TRBV12-3/TRBV12-4|-|-|TRBJ2-7
TGTGCCAGCACCTCAGGGGCCGTTAGCTCCTACGAGCAGTACTTC
CASTSGAVSSYEQYF
>TRBV29-1|-|-|TRBJ2-5
TGCAGCGTTGAATTGCCGGGAGACAATCAAGAGACCCAGTACTTC
CSVELPGDNQETQYF
>TRBV29-1|-|-|TRBJ2-5
TGCAGCGTTTCGTTGGGCACCTCCTCAGGCCAAGAGACCCAGTACTTC
CSVSLGTSSGQETQYF
>TRBV5-6|TRBD1|-|TRBJ2-1
TGTGCCAGCAGCCCGCCGGGACAGGGGTACAATGAGCAGTTCTTC
CASSPPGQGYNEQFF
>TRBV14|-|-|TRBJ2-7
TGTGCCAGCAGCCAAGATGGCCTCTGGGAGCAGTACTTC
CASSQDGLWEQYF
>TRBV5-4|-|-|TRBJ1-2
TGTGCCAGCAGCTTGGAAAAGGGTTTAAACTATGGCTACACCTTC
CASSLEKGLNYGYTF
>TRBV20-1|-|-|TRBJ1-2
TGCAGTGTAAAAAAGGGTCCGGATGGCTACACCTTC
CSVKKGPDGYTF